The clone carrying this TCR beta chain has at least ten counts. TCRdb fed the 5' RACE reads into MiXCR, producing one record per CDR3 protein. Here the sample spans more than 60,000 distinct CDR3 sequences, about 7.8% being singletons. Time point here: sample taken at primary tumor resection. The V gene's germline CDR1 is SGDLS and CDR2 YYNGEE. Between the trimmed V and J ends, which lost 2 bases and 0 bases, there was a span of 10 bases. The CDR3 is 15 residues long. The sample is drawn from a study of spatial heterogeneity in lung cancer. This sequence was found in a male donor with early-stage non-small cell lung cancer. Sample: PBMCs, taken at surgery. The chain links TRBV9 to TRBJ2-3; D is uncertain. CDR3 amino acids: CASSVSGRSTDTQYF. CDR3 coding DNA: TGTGCCAGCAGCGTTTCCGGCCGGAGCACAGATACGCAGTATTTT.